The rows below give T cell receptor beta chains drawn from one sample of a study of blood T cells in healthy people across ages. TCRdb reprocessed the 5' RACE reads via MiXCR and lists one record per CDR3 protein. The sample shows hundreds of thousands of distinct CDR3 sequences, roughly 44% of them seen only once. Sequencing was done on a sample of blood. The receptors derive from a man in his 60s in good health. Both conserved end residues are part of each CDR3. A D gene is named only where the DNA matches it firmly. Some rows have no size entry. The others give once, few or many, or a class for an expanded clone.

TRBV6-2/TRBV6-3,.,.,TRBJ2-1,CASSYAGTRRAEQFF,TGTGCCAGCAGTTACGCGGGGACACGCAGGGCTGAGCAGTTCTTC
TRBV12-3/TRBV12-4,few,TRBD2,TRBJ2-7,CASSSTSSGGNYNEQYF,TGTGCCAGCAGTTCGACTTCTAGCGGGGGCAACTACAATGAGCAGTACTTC
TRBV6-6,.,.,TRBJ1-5,CASSSLGATNNQPQHF,TGTGCCAGCAGTTCCCTCGGGGCGACAAACAATCAGCCCCAGCATTTT
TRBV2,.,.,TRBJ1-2,CASSVSPQGRGGYTF,TGTGCCAGCAGTGTCTCCCCCCAGGGGCGGGGTGGCTACACCTTC
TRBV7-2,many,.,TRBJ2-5,CASSFLQETQYF,TGTGCCAGCAGCTTTCTACAAGAGACCCAGTACTTC
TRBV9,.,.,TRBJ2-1,CASSVERYNKQFF,TGTGCCAGCAGCGTAGAGCGGTACAATAAGCAGTTCTTC
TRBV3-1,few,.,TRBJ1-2,CASVPRQGTNYGYTF,TGTGCCAGCGTCCCAAGGCAGGGGACTAACTATGGCTACACCTTC
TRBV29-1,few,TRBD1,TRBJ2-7,CSVEDRRQGYEQYF,TGCAGCGTTGAAGACCGACGACAGGGCTACGAGCAGTACTTC
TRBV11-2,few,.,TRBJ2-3,CASRALSTDTQYF,TGTGCCAGCCGGGCCCTGAGCACAGATACGCAGTATTTT
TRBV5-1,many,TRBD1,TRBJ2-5,CASSYGTGRETQYF,TGCGCCAGCAGCTACGGGACAGGCAGGGAGACCCAGTACTTC
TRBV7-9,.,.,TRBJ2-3,CASSSPRGGLDTQYF,TGTGCCAGCAGCTCTCCCCGGGGAGGTTTAGATACGCAGTATTTT
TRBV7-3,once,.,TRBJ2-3,CASSPDTAVQYF,TGTGCCAGCAGCCCCGATACGGCAGTGCAGTATTTT
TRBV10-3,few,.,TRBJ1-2,CATQGYFYGYTF,TGTGCCACCCAGGGATACTTCTATGGCTACACCTTC
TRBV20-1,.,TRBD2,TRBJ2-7,CSARDPASGRYEQYF,TGCAGTGCTAGAGATCCTGCTAGCGGGAGATACGAGCAGTACTTC
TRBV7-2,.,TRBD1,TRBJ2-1,CASSLGDRNQETQFF,TGTGCCAGCAGCTTAGGGGACAGGAACCAAGAGACCCAGTTCTTC
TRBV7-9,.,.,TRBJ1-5,CASSAPGRHNQPQHF,TGTGCCAGCAGCGCTCCCGGGAGACACAATCAGCCCCAGCATTTT
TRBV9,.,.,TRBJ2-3,CASSVGDTPTDTQYF,TGTGCCAGCAGCGTAGGCGATACCCCCACAGATACGCAGTATTTT
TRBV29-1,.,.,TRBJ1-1,CSVEALGRFEAFF,TGCAGCGTTGAAGCCTTAGGTCGATTTGAAGCTTTCTTT
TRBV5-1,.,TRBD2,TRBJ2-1,CASQLAGEYNEQFF,TGCGCCAGCCAACTGGCGGGGGAATACAATGAGCAGTTCTTC
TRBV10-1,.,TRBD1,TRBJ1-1,CASSRKQGVTNSEAFF,TGCGCCAGCAGTCGGAAACAGGGGGTCACGAACAGTGAAGCTTTCTTT
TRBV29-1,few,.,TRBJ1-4,CSVDYLKGEKLFF,TGCAGCGTTGATTATCTAAAGGGTGAAAAACTGTTTTTT
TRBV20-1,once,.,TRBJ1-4,CSASDATNEKLFF,TGCAGTGCTAGCGATGCAACTAATGAAAAACTGTTTTTT
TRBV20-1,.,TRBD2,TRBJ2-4,CSAAISGENIQYF,TGCAGTGCCGCCATTAGCGGGGAAAACATTCAGTACTTC
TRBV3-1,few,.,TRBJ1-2,CASSQGGSPHGYTF,TGTGCCAGCAGCCAAGGCGGTAGCCCTCATGGCTACACCTTC
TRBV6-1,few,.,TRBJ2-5,CASSDNSGAGETQYF,TGTGCCAGCAGTGATAACTCGGGGGCTGGGGAGACCCAGTACTTC